Following are 29 T cell receptor beta chains from one sample sequenced in a study of blood T cell repertoires in COVID-19. Profiled with immunoSEQ multiplex PCR; TCRdb holds only in-frame clones, not every one. The sample consists of about 50,000 clones, about 88% of them appearing once. The sequenced sample was peripheral blood. These receptors all come from a human donor in a cohort sampled during active COVID-19.

The chain recombines TRBV11-3 with TRBJ1-1, with a weak D call TRBD1 (6 bases). Trimming pared 5 bases from V and 1 base from J, leaving 14 bases between. Germline V lookup: CDR1 SGHNT, CDR2 YENEEA. The CDR3 has 15 amino acids. In nucleotides, the CDR3 is TGTGCCAGCAGCCCCCGGGGCAGGGGGAACACTGAAGCTTTCTTT. Amino acids: CASSPRGRGNTEAFF. The entire variable domain, with the rest obtained from reference TRBV11-3 and TRBJ1-1, is as follows: EAGVVQSPRYKIIEKKQPVAFWCNPISGHNTLYWYLQNLGQGPELLIRYENEEAVDDSQLPKDRFSAERLKGVDSTLKIQPAELGDSAVYLCASSPRGRGNTEAFFGQGTRLTVV.

The chain has TRBV5-4 and TRBJ2-3; 8 bases align to TRBD2. The junction had 9 bases not matched to a gene; V was cut back by 10 bases and J by 2 bases. Germline values: CDR1 SGHNT, CDR2 YYREEE (reference sequence). The CDR3 contains 14 residues. The CDR3 nucleotides are TGTGCCGCGGGCGGGGGGCATTTCACAGATACGCAGTATTTT. The encoded protein is CAAGGGHFTDTQYF.

The chain combines TRBV6-5 with TRBJ1-5, with a possible D match to TRBD1 (5 bases). Trimming removed 11 bases at V and 6 bases at J, with 17 bases between. The CDR3 runs 13 residues. The germline V gene has CDR1 MNHEY and CDR2 SVGAGI. CDR3 sequence (DNA): TGTGCCCACGGACGGTCGGGACTTCAGCCCCAGCATTTT. Its protein is CAHGRSGLQPQHF.

This rearrangement joins TRBV10-1 to TRBJ1-1, with TRBD1 identical over 9 bases. This CDR3 has 15 residues. V gave up 7 bases and J gave up 3 bases; unmatched junction bases: 9. Germline lookup yields CDR1 WNHNN and CDR2 SYGVQD (reference sequence). As DNA, the CDR3 is TGCGCCAGCATCCCGGGAACAGGGGGCGACACTGAAGCTTTCTTT. As protein: CASIPGTGGDTEAFF.

This clone came up once. The gene calls are TRBV9 and TRBJ2-2; D may be TRBD1 (6 bases). Trimming removed 2 bases at V and 3 bases at J, with 14 bases between. This CDR3 has 16 amino acids. The germline V gene encodes CDR1 SGDLS and CDR2 YYNGEE. Here the CDR3 reads CASSVGASGYTGELFF. The CDR3 region has the DNA TGTGCCAGCAGCGTGGGGGCATCTGGCTACACCGGGGAGCTGTTTTTT.

The chain combines TRBV7-2 with TRBJ1-5; 8 bases line up with TRBD1. Trimming cost V 1 base and J 0 bases; bases outside gene matches: 11. Per the germline V gene, CDR1 is SGHTA and CDR2 is FQGNSA. CDR3 length: 19 amino acids. CDR3 in DNA: TGTGCCAGCAGCTTAGGGACAGGGATTCGATCCTATAGCAATCAGCCCCAGCATTTT. Its protein is CASSLGTGIRSYSNQPQHF.

This rearrangement joins TRBV3-1 (or the pseudogene TRBV3-2) to TRBJ1-1; a weak D match, TRBD1 (6 bases). The V and J ends lost 1 base and 1 base respectively, with 10 bases between them. Germline assignment: CDR1 LGHDT and CDR2 YNNKEL (reference sequence). CDR3 length equals 15 residues. CDR3 in amino acids: CASSQAGTTNTEAFF. CDR3 nucleotide sequence: TGTGCCAGCAGCCAAGCCGGGACAACGAACACTGAAGCTTTCTTT.

V usage is TRBV28 and J usage is TRBJ1-1; D gene unclear. CDR3 size: 15 residues. The germline V gene encodes CDR1 MDHEN and CDR2 SYDVKM. Trimming removed 6 bases from V and 0 bases from J, with 14 bases in between. In DNA form, the CDR3 reads TGTGCCAGCAGGGAGGCAGGTCGATTGAACACTGAAGCTTTCTTT. Encoded protein: CASREAGRLNTEAFF.

V and J are TRBV7-3 and TRBJ1-1, with D maybe TRBD1 (5 bases). Germline V gives CDR1 SGHTA, CDR2 FQGTGA. V lost 5 bases, J lost 2 bases, and 9 bases lay in between. The CDR3 is made up of 13 amino acids. This chain's CDR3 is CASSLQENTEAFF. CDR3 nucleotides: TGTGCCAGCAGCCTACAGGAAAACACTGAAGCTTTCTTT.

V is TRBV7-9 and J is TRBJ2-3; 11 bases fit TRBD2. V was pared by 4 bases and J by 6 bases, with 0 bases of the junction left unmatched. Germline CDR1 and CDR2: SEHNR and FQNEAQ (reference sequence). The CDR3 runs 13 residues. Here the CDR3 reads CASSWTSGDTQYF. CDR3 sequence (DNA): TGTGCCAGCAGCTGGACTAGCGGGGATACGCAGTATTTT. Full variable domain (missing parts from reference TRBV7-9 and TRBJ2-3): DTGVSQNPRHKITKRGQNVTFRCDPISEHNRLYWYRQTLGQGPEFLTYFQNEAQLEKSRLLSDRFSAERPKGSFSTLEIQRTEQGDSAMYLCASSWTSGDTQYFGPGTRLTVL.

CDR3: CASSPSGQGIHNEQFF. For the CDR3, the DNA is TGTGCCAGCAGTCCCTCGGGACAGGGGATCCACAATGAGCAGTTCTTC. This chain uses TRBV27 with TRBJ2-1, with 10 bases matching TRBD1. J lost 5 bases, V lost 5 bases, and 9 bases had no gene match. CDR3 length equals 16 residues. CDR1 is MNHEY, CDR2 SMNVEV, per germline (reference sequence).

In nucleotides, the CDR3 is TGCAGCGTTGAAGAGACAGGGGGCGGGAGGGATGAGCAGTTCTTC. Protein product: CSVEETGGGRDEQFF. The chain couples TRBV29-1 to TRBJ2-1; TRBD1 might be the D (10 bases). Trimming took off 0 bases at V and 8 bases at J, with 17 bases between the two ends. Germline CDR1 reads SQVTM; CDR2 reads ANQGSEA. This CDR3 is 15 amino acids long.

V is TRBV9 and J is TRBJ2-1; TRBD2 matches 13 bases. Germline lookup yields CDR1 SGDLS and CDR2 YYNGEE. CDR3 size: 15 residues. V lost 0 bases to trimming and J lost 9 bases; unmatched junction nucleotides: 3. The CDR3 loop is CASSVAWTSGGEQFF. The CDR3 DNA is TGTGCCAGCAGCGTAGCGTGGACTAGCGGGGGTGAGCAGTTCTTC.

The chain has TRBV30 and TRBJ2-1; 11 nucleotides align to TRBD2. The CDR3 contains 17 residues. V lost 3 bases to trimming and J lost 4 bases; unmatched junction nucleotides: 11. Germline CDR1 is GTSNPN and CDR2 is SVGIG (reference sequence). CDR3 in amino acids: CAWSFEALAGGYNEQFF. The CDR3 DNA follows: TGTGCCTGGAGCTTTGAGGCCCTAGCGGGGGGTTACAATGAGCAGTTCTTC.

V usage is TRBV6-6 and J usage is TRBJ2-5; D may be TRBD2 (5 bases). The CDR3 is 13 amino acids. Germline lookup yields CDR1 MNHNY and CDR2 SVGAGI (reference sequence). Trimming took 6 bases from V and 4 from J, leaving 12 bases between them. CDR3 nucleotide sequence: TGTGCCAGCAGCGGGGATAGGAGAGAGACCCAGTACTTC. Encoded protein: CASSGDRRETQYF.

This clone appeared once. The chain is built from TRBV7-6 and TRBJ2-2, with D possibly TRBD1 on 5 matching bases. CDR1 SGHVS and CDR2 FNYEAQ come from the germline V gene. The CDR3 runs to 14 residues. Trimming removed 2 bases from V and 6 bases from J, with 10 bases in between. The CDR3, as DNA: TGTGCCAGCAGCTTACAAGGGGCGGCCGGGGAGCTGTTTTTT. Its protein product is CASSLQGAAGELFF. Drawing the rest from reference TRBV7-6 and TRBJ2-2, the complete variable domain is GAGVSQSPRYKVTKRGQDVALRCDPISGHVSLYWYRQALGQGPEFLTYFNYEAQQDKSGLPNDRFSAERPEGSISTLTIQRTEQRDSAMYRCASSLQGAAGELFFGEGSRLTVL.

The rearrangement uses TRBV11-2 and TRBJ1-2; 7 bases are shared with TRBD1. Germline assignment: CDR1 SGHAT and CDR2 FQNNGV. The CDR3 is made up of 13 amino acids. The V and J ends lost 4 bases and 8 bases, in that order; junction bases with no gene match: 7. CDR3 nucleotides: TGTGCCAGCAGCTCGAACAGGGACAGAGGCTACACCTTC. It encodes CASSSNRDRGYTF.

The sample holds a few counts of this clone. The chain carries TRBV7-2 and TRBJ2-1, with 10 bases that match TRBD2. The CDR3 length is 17 residues. V lost 1 base, J lost 8 bases, and 11 bases stayed unmatched. CDR1 is SGHTA, CDR2 FQGNSA, per germline. This chain's CDR3 is CASSLGPAGGPGDEQFF. In DNA, the CDR3 is TGTGCCAGCAGCTTAGGTCCAGCGGGAGGGCCTGGGGATGAGCAGTTCTTC.

The sample holds one count of this clone. The rearrangement links TRBV19 to TRBJ2-2; D unclear. Germline lookup yields CDR1 LNHDA and CDR2 SQIVND (reference sequence). CDR3 size: 15 residues. The V end lost 1 base, the J end lost 5 bases, and 11 bases lay between the germline ends. The CDR3 sequence: CASSIGSLETGELFF. The DNA for the CDR3 is TGTGCCAGTAGTATAGGATCCTTAGAGACCGGGGAGCTGTTTTTT.

Regarding this clone: A junction end diverges from the germline sequence, so it may reflect a read error. The chain couples TRBV6-2 or TRBV6-3 to TRBJ1-2; possible D gene TRBD1, 6 bases. The CDR3 has 14 amino acids. Germline CDR1 is MNHEY and CDR2 is SVGEGT. CDR3 in DNA: TGTGCCACCAGTCTAGGGGGAGCGAACTATGGCTACACCTTC. Translated, it gives CATSLGGANYGYTF.

The genes are TRBV11-3 and TRBJ2-1; 11 bases are a match to TRBD2. The V gene's germline CDR1 is SGHNT and CDR2 YENEEA. The CDR3 loop spans 16 amino acids. Trimming at V came to 5 bases and at J to 5 bases, leaving 8 bases not matched to a gene. As DNA, the CDR3 is TGTGCCAGCAGCCCTTCCCTAGCGGGGGGAAACAATGAGCAGTTCTTC. Translated: CASSPSLAGGNNEQFF.

V and J are TRBV7-8 and TRBJ1-2, with D hard to call. Germline loops: CDR1 SGHVS, CDR2 FQNEAQ. Trimming removed 1 base from V and 7 bases from J, with 13 bases in between. This CDR3 has 14 residues. The CDR3: CASSLGHEGGGYTF. The CDR3 DNA reads TGTGCCAGCAGCTTAGGACACGAAGGAGGTGGCTACACCTTC. Variable domain in full (rest from reference TRBV7-8 and TRBJ1-2): GAGVSQSPRYKVAKRGQDVALRCDPISGHVSLFWYQQALGQGPEFLTYFQNEAQLDKSGLPSDRFFAERPEGSVSTLKIQRTQQEDSAVYLCASSLGHEGGGYTFGSGTRLTVV.

This chain joins TRBV18 and TRBJ2-7; D is perhaps TRBD2 (6 bases). CDR3 size: 13 residues. The V end was cut by 3 bases, the J end by 4 bases, with 10 bases between. The germline V gene has CDR1 KGHSH and CDR2 LQKENI. CDR3 nucleotide sequence: TGTGCCAGCTCACCTGGGACTCTATACGAGCAGTACTTC. Translated: CASSPGTLYEQYF.

The V gene is TRBV7-3, the J gene TRBJ2-1; D gene unclear. Germline CDR1 SGHTA, CDR2 FQGTGA. The CDR3 contains 12 residues. Trimming cost V 0 bases and J 8 bases, with 5 bases left between them. CDR3 nucleotides: TGTGCCAGCAGCTTAACGTCGTATGAGCAGTTCTTC. This translates into CASSLTSYEQFF.

The rearrangement uses TRBV5-4 and TRBJ2-3; 13 bases align to TRBD2. Germline V gives CDR1 SGHNT, CDR2 YYREEE (reference sequence). With V trimmed by 3 bases and J by 4 bases, 5 bases remained unmatched. The CDR3 is 16 residues long. Written as DNA, the CDR3 is TGTGCCAGCAGCTCTGGACTAGCGGGGGCCTCAGATACGCAGTATTTT. Residues: CASSSGLAGASDTQYF.

The sample holds a few counts of this clone. The V and J genes are TRBV4-1 and TRBJ2-1, with 8 nucleotides matching TRBD2. The CDR3 totals 18 residues. Germline assignment: CDR1 MGHRA and CDR2 YSYEKL. V dropped 0 bases and J dropped 7; count of bases not matched to a gene: 14. CDR3 sequence: CASSQDKGSGAIINEQFF. CDR3 DNA: TGCGCCAGCAGCCAAGATAAGGGTAGCGGGGCGATCATAAATGAGCAGTTCTTC.

V is TRBV24-1 and J is TRBJ2-3, with a weak D call TRBD2 (5 bases). CDR3 length: 15 residues. V shed 3 bases and J shed 0 bases, with 9 bases lying between them. Per germline, CDR1 KGHDR and CDR2 SFDVKD. The CDR3 reads CATSDPGLSTDTQYF. CDR3 DNA sequence: TGTGCCACCAGTGATCCCGGACTGAGCACAGATACGCAGTATTTT.

The genes are TRBV29-1 and TRBJ2-3; 8 bases line up with TRBD2. Germline CDR1 and CDR2: SQVTM and ANQGSEA. This CDR3 contains 13 residues. V shed 5 bases and J 6 bases; nucleotides not matched to a gene: 7. This chain's CDR3 is CSVSSGSPDTQYF. CDR3 nucleotides: TGCAGCGTTTCCAGCGGGAGTCCGGATACGCAGTATTTT.

J is TRBJ2-5 and V is TRBV9; 8 positions match TRBD2. This CDR3 spans 16 amino acids. V gave up 4 bases and J gave up 4 bases; unmatched junction bases: 12. CDR1 and CDR2 from the germline V gene are SGDLS and YYNGEE. For the CDR3, the DNA is TGTGCCAGCAGCCCAGGGGCGGGAGGCTTTACAGAGACCCAGTACTTC. Its protein product is CASSPGAGGFTETQYF. Full variable domain (remainder filled in from reference TRBV9 and TRBJ2-5): DSGVTQTPKHLITATGQRVTLRCSPRSGDLSVYWYQQSLDQGLQFLIQYYNGEERAKGNILERFSAQQFPDLHSELNLSSLELGDSALYFCASSPGAGGFTETQYFGPGTRLLVL.